A single sample is the source of the 24 T cell receptor beta chains below, sequenced in a study of T cell repertoires in cytomegalovirus infection. These receptors' antigens are unknown. TCRdb redid the calling of the reads with MiXCR, one entry per CDR3 protein. The sample has some 500,000 distinct CDR3 sequences, almost 40% seen once; the top ten hold more than 40%. The sequenced sample was cultured PBMCs, obtained from culture after CMV antigen stimulation. All receptors come from a human donor in good health (CMV status not recorded). Some clones in this sample may be carry-over from other donors' samples.

The chain combines TRBV6-2 or TRBV6-3 with TRBJ2-5; D is ambiguous. The germline gives CDR1 MNHEY, CDR2 SVGEGT. The CDR3 length is 12 residues. The V end was cut by 4 bases, the J end by 5 bases, with 8 bases between. As DNA, the CDR3 is TGTGCCAGCAGTTCCCGGACGGAGACCCAGTACTTC. Its protein is CASSSRTETQYF.

This clonotype was observed a few times. V and J are TRBV19 and TRBJ2-5; D ambiguous. From germline, CDR1 is LNHDA and CDR2 SQIVND (reference sequence). The CDR3 has 13 amino acids. V was pared by 7 bases and J by 2 bases, with 11 bases between. The CDR3 spells CASTAGPQETQYF. The CDR3 bases are TGTGCCAGTACTGCCGGTCCGCAAGAGACCCAGTACTTC.

This clonotype was picked up many times. This chain links TRBV7-2 with TRBJ2-7, with TRBD2 matching 10 bases. The germline CDR1 and CDR2 sequences are SGHTA and FQGNSA. V lost 5 bases and J lost 9; bases outside the gene matches: 10. There are 14 residues in the CDR3. The CDR3 sequence: CASSTGTSAKGQYF. The CDR3 DNA reads TGTGCCAGCAGCACCGGGACTAGCGCAAAGGGGCAGTACTTC.

The chain joins TRBV11-3 to TRBJ1-3; no reliable D call. V lost 8 bases and J lost 9, with 17 bases in between. The germline gives CDR1 SGHNT, CDR2 YENEEA. This CDR3 region has 13 residues. In DNA, the CDR3 is TGTGCCAGCGGCACCCCGTTGTGGGGCACCATATATTTT. Translating it yields CASGTPLWGTIYF. Full variable domain (missing parts from reference TRBV11-3 and TRBJ1-3): EAGVVQSPRYKIIEKKQPVAFWCNPISGHNTLYWYLQNLGQGPELLIRYENEEAVDDSQLPKDRFSAERLKGVDSTLKIQPAELGDSAVYLCASGTPLWGTIYFGEGSWLTVV.

The V and J genes are TRBV6-6 and TRBJ1-1, with TRBD1 as a possible D gene (6 bases). The CDR3 sequence is 13 residues long. V lost 8 bases and J lost 7, with 17 bases in between. Germline values: CDR1 MNHNY, CDR2 SVGAGI (reference sequence). Here the CDR3 DNA reads TGTGCCAGCTCCCAACAGGGTGTCAGTGAAGCTTTCTTT. Protein product: CASSQQGVSEAFF.

The rearrangement joins TRBV7-2 to TRBJ1-5; no reliable D call. The CDR3 sequence is 15 residues long. Germline V gene lookup returns CDR1 SGHTA and CDR2 FQGNSA. The V gene lost 2 bases and the J gene lost 0 bases, with 8 bases spanning the gap. DNA for the CDR3: TGTGCCAGCAGCTTATCTGTTTATAGCAATCAGCCCCAGCATTTT. Protein sequence: CASSLSVYSNQPQHF.

Only a few counts were recorded for this clonotype. The chain employs TRBV19 and TRBJ1-5; maybe TRBD1 (5 bases). The V end lost 8 bases, the J end lost 4 bases, and 18 bases lay between the germline ends. Germline assignment: CDR1 LNHDA and CDR2 SQIVND (reference sequence). The CDR3 has 15 amino acids. The CDR3 sequence: CASALWQGWNQPQHF. The CDR3 coding sequence is TGTGCCAGTGCCCTTTGGCAGGGCTGGAATCAGCCCCAGCATTTT.

The chain combines TRBV29-1 with TRBJ2-1; 12 nucleotides line up with TRBD2. With V trimmed by 7 bases and J by 5 bases, 3 bases remained unmatched. The CDR3 contains 13 residues. Germline CDR1 is SQVTM and CDR2 is ANQGSEA. CDR3 bases: TGCAGCGGCGGACTAGCGGGGAACAATGAGCAGTTCTTC. Residues: CSGGLAGNNEQFF.

The chain employs TRBV5-1 and TRBJ2-3; TRBD2 matches at 7 bases. Germline values: CDR1 SGHRS, CDR2 YFSETQ. CDR3 size: 16 residues. V lost 2 bases, J lost 7 bases, and 13 bases stayed unmatched. The CDR3 reads CASSLDRGGRMNTQYF. In DNA form, the CDR3 reads TGCGCCAGCAGCTTAGATAGGGGAGGGCGGATGAATACGCAGTATTTT.

This clonotype was picked up a small number of times. The gene calls are TRBV6-1 and TRBJ2-1; possible D gene TRBD1, 5 bases. The CDR3 runs 14 residues. Germline V gives CDR1 MNHNS, CDR2 SASEGT. Trimming removed 4 bases from V and 7 bases from J, with 14 bases in between. CDR3 in amino acids: CASSAGSSGNEQFF. CDR3 nucleotides: TGTGCCAGCAGTGCCGGGTCCTCAGGGAATGAGCAGTTCTTC.

The chain is built from TRBV7-2 and TRBJ1-1; D remains ambiguous. CDR1 SGHTA and CDR2 FQGNSA come from the germline V gene. The CDR3 consists of 12 residues. The germline V and J ends were trimmed by 3 bases and 6 bases, with 8 bases remaining between them. The CDR3 DNA sequence: TGTGCCAGCAGCTTCCATAGTGCTGAAGCTTTCTTT. Its protein is CASSFHSAEAFF.

The chain has TRBV19 and TRBJ1-5; D not certain. The CDR3 runs to 12 residues. In germline, CDR1 is LNHDA, CDR2 SQIVND (reference sequence). V was trimmed by 3 bases and J by 7 bases, leaving 7 bases between them. The chain's CDR3 is CASSIGRQPQHF. DNA of the CDR3: TGTGCCAGTAGTATCGGGCGACAGCCCCAGCATTTT.

This clonotype came up a few times. This chain joins TRBV19 and TRBJ2-5; 7 bases match TRBD1. V was clipped by 9 bases and J by 1 base; unmatched bases: 5. CDR1 is LNHDA and CDR2 is SQIVND in the germline V gene (reference sequence). The CDR3 runs to 13 residues. DNA of the CDR3: TGTGCCAGCAGGACAGGACTCCAAGAGACCCAGTACTTC. It codes for CASRTGLQETQYF. The variable domain in full, with the rest retrieved from reference TRBV19 and TRBJ2-5, is DGGITQSPKYLFRKEGQNVTLSCEQNLNHDAMYWYRQDPGQGLRLIYYSQIVNDFQKGDIAEGYSVSREKKESFPLTVTSAQKNPTAFYLCASRTGLQETQYFGPGTRLLVL.

This rearrangement joins TRBV28 to TRBJ1-3; D gene unclear. The CDR3 extends over 12 amino acids. Germline V CDR1 and CDR2: MDHEN, SYDVKM. The V gene lost 6 bases and the J gene lost 4 bases, with 7 bases spanning the gap. CDR3 region: CASSRGGNTIYF. CDR3 DNA: TGTGCCAGCAGCCGGGGAGGAAACACCATATATTTT.

This clonotype was found a few times. The chain employs TRBV7-2 and TRBJ1-5, with D possibly being TRBD1 (6 bases). The V end lost 5 bases, the J end lost 0 bases, and 11 bases lay between the germline ends. Germline values: CDR1 SGHTA, CDR2 FQGNSA. CDR3 length: 15 residues. CDR3: CASSGRGSSNQPQHF. CDR3 coding DNA: TGTGCCAGCAGCGGCAGGGGATCTAGCAATCAGCCCCAGCATTTT.

On this clonotype: The junction and the germline gene differ at one end; a read error may be behind it. The gene calls are TRBV5-1 and TRBJ1-5; 8 nucleotides agree with TRBD1. CDR3 length equals 14 residues. The germline CDR1 and CDR2 sequences are SGHRS and YFSETQ. CDR3 nucleotides: TGTGCCAGCAGCCTGACAGGGGACAATCAGCCCCAGCATTTT. It specifies CASSLTGDNQPQHF.

This clonotype was counted ten times or more. This sequence joins TRBV2 and TRBJ2-3; 10 nucleotides agree with TRBD2. Unmatched junction bases numbered 5, after V lost 6 bases and J lost 2 bases. This CDR3 contains 15 residues. Germline values: CDR1 SNHLY, CDR2 FYNNEI. The CDR3 reads CASRPGLADTDTQYF. The CDR3 DNA reads TGTGCCAGCAGACCCGGACTAGCGGACACAGATACGCAGTATTTT.

This clonotype was observed a few times. The chain carries TRBV7-2 and TRBJ1-2; TRBD1 aligns across 9 bases. The CDR3 contains 13 residues. The J segment lost 14 bases and the V segment lost 1 base, leaving 8 bases of the junction unmatched. CDR1 and CDR2 (germline): SGHTA, FQGNSA. CDR3 bases: TGTGCCAGCAGCTTAGGGGGGGACAGGGCTCGAACCTTC. Translating it yields CASSLGGDRARTF.

The chain employs TRBV6-6 and TRBJ2-2, with 7 bases aligning to TRBD1. Germline V CDR1 and CDR2: MNHNY, SVGAGI (reference sequence). Losses at the gene ends were 5 bases for V and 5 bases for J; bases not matched to a gene: 8. There are 15 residues in the CDR3. The CDR3 here is CASSVLRRGTGELFF. CDR3 DNA sequence: TGTGCCAGCAGTGTCCTTCGCAGGGGGACCGGGGAGCTGTTTTTT.

J is TRBJ2-7 and V is TRBV6-2 or TRBV6-3; the D gene could be TRBD1 or TRBD2 (5 bases each). CDR3 length: 14 amino acids. The V gene's germline CDR1 is MNHEY and CDR2 SVGEGT. Trimming took off 10 bases at V and 1 base at J, with 17 bases between the two ends. The CDR3 DNA is TGTGCCACCACCGGCGACGGGGCATCCTACGAGCAGTACTTC. Translating gives CATTGDGASYEQYF.

This chain uses TRBV2 with TRBJ2-7; no firm D call. The CDR3 consists of 14 residues. CDR1 is SNHLY and CDR2 is FYNNEI in the germline V gene. V was trimmed by 2 bases and J by 2 bases, leaving 10 bases between them. The CDR3 DNA sequence: TGTGCCAGCAGTGAAAGTTCGGTGACCTACGAGCAGTACTTC. It translates to CASSESSVTYEQYF.

This clonotype was found many times. The rearrangement links TRBV7-2 to TRBJ2-6; 9 nucleotides match TRBD1. The germline CDR1 and CDR2 sequences are SGHTA and FQGNSA. There are 19 residues in the CDR3. Trimming removed 5 bases from V and 2 bases from J; junction bases left unmatched: 13. The CDR3 region has the DNA TGTGCCAGCAGCCTCCTTTCGACAGGGGGTCTAACTGGGGCCAACGTCCTGACTTTC. Encoded protein: CASSLLSTGGLTGANVLTF.

This clonotype was counted a few times. The genes are TRBV27 and TRBJ1-2; D is possibly TRBD1 (5 bases). This CDR3 has 15 amino acids. V was shortened by 0 bases and J by 2 bases, with 10 bases between the two germline ends. Germline V gene lookup returns CDR1 MNHEY and CDR2 SMNVEV (reference sequence). The CDR3 region is CASSLSRDANYGYTF. CDR3 sequence (DNA): TGTGCCAGCAGTTTATCTCGGGACGCCAACTATGGCTACACCTTC.

There are a few counts of this clonotype. The CDR3 DNA follows: TGTGCCAGCAGCTTGCCCCCGACTAGCACAGATACGCAGTATTTT. Encoded protein: CASSLPPTSTDTQYF. The J gene is TRBJ2-3, the V gene TRBV5-6; D is uncertain. Germline loops: CDR1 SGHDT, CDR2 YYEEEE. Trimming took 1 base from V and 0 from J, leaving 9 bases between them. The CDR3 runs 15 residues.